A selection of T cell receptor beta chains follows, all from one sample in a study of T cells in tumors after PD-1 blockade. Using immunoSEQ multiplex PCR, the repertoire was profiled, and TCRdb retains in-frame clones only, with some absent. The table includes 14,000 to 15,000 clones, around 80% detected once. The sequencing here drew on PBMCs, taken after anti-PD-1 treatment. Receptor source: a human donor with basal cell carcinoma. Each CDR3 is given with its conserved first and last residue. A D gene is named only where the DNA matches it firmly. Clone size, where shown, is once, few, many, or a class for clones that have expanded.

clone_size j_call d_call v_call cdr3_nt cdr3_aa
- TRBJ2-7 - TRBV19 TGTGCCAGTAATTCGCGGGTCGACTCCTACGAGCAGTACTTC CASNSRVDSYEQYF
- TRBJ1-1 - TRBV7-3 TGTGCCAGCAGCCCAACCGTGGCAGGGAGAAACACTGAAGCTTTCTTT CASSPTVAGRNTEAFF
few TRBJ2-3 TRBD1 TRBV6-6 TGTGCCAGCAGTCCCCGGGACAGGGCTGGAGATACGCAGTATTTT CASSPRDRAGDTQYF
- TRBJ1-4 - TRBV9 TGTGCCAGCAGCGTAGCAACGGGGTCCAATGAAAAACTGTTTTTT CASSVATGSNEKLFF
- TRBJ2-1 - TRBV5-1 TGCGCCAGCAGCTCAACTGACTCGTCCTACAATGAGCAGTTCTTC CASSSTDSSYNEQFF
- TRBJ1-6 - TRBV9 TGTGCCAGCAGCGTAGCGACTCTTTCACCCCTCCACTTT CASSVATLSPLHF
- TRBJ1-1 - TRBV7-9 TGTGCCAGCAGCTTAGTGCCCCATGAAGCTTTCTTT CASSLVPHEAFF
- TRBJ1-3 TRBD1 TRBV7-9 TGTGCCAGCAGCACTCCCGCAGGGGGCTTAAACACCATATATTTT CASSTPAGGLNTIYF
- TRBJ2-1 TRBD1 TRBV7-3 TGTGCCAGCAGCAAGACAGGGAGAGGGTATGATGAGCAGTTCTTC CASSKTGRGYDEQFF
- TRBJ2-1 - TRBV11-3 TGTGCCAGCAGCTTAGGTACTGGTTACAATGAGCAGTTCTTC CASSLGTGYNEQFF
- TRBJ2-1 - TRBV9 TGTGCCTGCTGTGAGGGGGGGGCGGGGGTGGGGAGCTCCTACAATGAGCAGTTCTTC CACCEGGAGVGSSYNEQFF
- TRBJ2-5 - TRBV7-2 TGTGCCAGCAGCTTAGCCGTCTTGAAGCAAGAGACCCAGTACTTC CASSLAVLKQETQYF
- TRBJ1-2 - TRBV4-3 TGCGCCAGCAGCCAAGTCAGGGGCTCTAACTATGGCTACACCTTC CASSQVRGSNYGYTF
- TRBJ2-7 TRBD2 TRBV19 TGTGCCAGTAAACCCCCGGGGACTAAAGGGAACGAGCAGTACTTC CASKPPGTKGNEQYF
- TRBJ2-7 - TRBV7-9 TGTGCCAGCAGCGCCGTATTGGGGGGCTTCGACGAGCAGTACTTC CASSAVLGGFDEQYF
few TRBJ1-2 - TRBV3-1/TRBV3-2 TGTGCCAGCAGTCGAGGGCGTGGCTACACCTTC CASSRGRGYTF
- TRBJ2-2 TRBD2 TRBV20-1 TGCAGTGCTAGTTGGGGGACTAGCGGGAGGACCGGGGAGCTGTTTTTT CSASWGTSGRTGELFF